Each of the 26 T cell receptor beta chains below was sequenced from the same sample in a study of T cell responses to AZD1222 COVID-19 vaccine listed by TCRdb under 2021. Library method: the immunoSEQ multiplex PCR assay. TCRdb retrieved this table from immuneACCESS and kept in-frame rearrangements only. Not all clones are present; in checked studies, unresolved V genes account for under half, and no reason is known for the remainder. This sample gives about 120,000 clones in total; 85% to 90% of them show up just once. Of the sample, approximately 7.5% falls within the top ten clones. The label giving this sample's time point can be read as: baseline before first vaccination. The sequencing here drew on peripheral blood, taken on day 0 of AZD1222 vaccination. The receptors were gathered from an adult in good health.

The rearrangement links TRBV28 to TRBJ1-2; 7 nucleotides align to TRBD1. CDR1 is MDHEN and CDR2 is SYDVKM in the germline V gene. V gave up 3 bases and J gave up 2 bases; unmatched junction bases: 3. The CDR3 has 14 amino acids. This CDR3 is CASSFQGDNYGYTF. The CDR3, as DNA: TGTGCCAGCAGTTTCCAGGGGGACAACTATGGCTACACCTTC.

V and J are TRBV5-6 and TRBJ1-3; the D is unclear. Germline CDR1 is SGHDT and CDR2 is YYEEEE. CDR3 length: 15 amino acids. Trimming cost V 4 bases and J 0 bases, with 11 bases left between them. Here the CDR3 reads CASSPAGSSGNTIYF. For the CDR3, the DNA is TGTGCCAGCAGCCCCGCGGGCAGCTCTGGAAACACCATATATTTT.

J is TRBJ2-6 and V is TRBV7-2; the D call may be TRBD1 or TRBD2 (5 bases each). CDR1 is SGHTA and CDR2 is FQGNSA in the germline V gene. V dropped 9 bases and J dropped 0 bases, with 15 bases sitting between them. The CDR3 spans 16 residues. Here the CDR3 DNA reads TGTGCCAGTACCAGGGACGCAAGCTCTGGGGCCAACGTCCTGACTTTC. Translated: CASTRDASSGANVLTF.

This rearrangement joins TRBV7-9 to TRBJ2-6; tentatively, D is TRBD2 (5 bases). Germline V gene sequence: CDR1 SEHNR, CDR2 FQNEAQ (reference sequence). The CDR3 has 17 residues. V dropped 3 bases and J dropped 4 bases, with 16 bases sitting between them. DNA of the CDR3: TGTGCCAGCAGCTTCGTCGGAGGTTCCCCCGGGGCCAACGTCCTGACTTTC. Amino acids: CASSFVGGSPGANVLTF.

This clone was seen a few times. V is TRBV19 and J is TRBJ2-2, with 7 bases identical to TRBD1. V lost 7 bases and J lost 0; bases outside the gene matches: 8. CDR1 and CDR2 from the germline V gene are LNHDA and SQIVND (reference sequence). This CDR3 comprises 16 residues. CDR3 bases: TGTGCCAGTACGGGACAGCAAAGCACGAACACCGGGGAGCTGTTTTTT. It specifies CASTGQQSTNTGELFF.

This clone has ten or more counts. The rearrangement links TRBV28 to TRBJ1-2, with 7 bases that match TRBD1. The CDR3 contains 13 residues. Unmatched junction bases numbered 5, after V lost 6 bases and J lost 4 bases. Per the germline V gene, CDR1 is MDHEN and CDR2 is SYDVKM. The CDR3 sequence is CASSPGQSYGYTF. The CDR3 DNA reads as TGTGCCAGCAGCCCGGGACAGTCCTATGGCTACACCTTC.

This chain uses TRBV28 with TRBJ1-6; D is unresolved. Trimming removed 9 bases from V and 7 bases from J, with 16 bases in between. CDR3 size: 14 residues. CDR1 MDHEN and CDR2 SYDVKM come from the germline V gene. CDR3 coding DNA: TGTGCCAGTTCGTGGGCCCCGGGGAATTCACCCCTCCACTTT. Protein sequence: CASSWAPGNSPLHF. The entire variable domain, with the rest obtained from reference TRBV28 and TRBJ1-6, is as follows: DVKVTQSSRYLVKRTGEKVFLECVQDMDHENMFWYRQDPGLGLRLIYFSYDVKMKEKGDIPEGYSVSREKKERFSLILESASTNQTSMYLCASSWAPGNSPLHFGNGTRLTVT.

The gene calls are TRBV3-1 (or the pseudogene TRBV3-2) and TRBJ2-1; TRBD2 matches at 8 bases. Per the germline V gene, CDR1 is LGHDT and CDR2 is YNNKEL (reference sequence). V gave up 1 base and J gave up 4 bases; unmatched junction bases: 3. The length of the CDR3 is 15 residues. CDR3 protein: CASSQGLASYNEQFF. The CDR3 DNA follows: TGTGCCAGCAGCCAAGGACTAGCGAGTTACAATGAGCAGTTCTTC.

This chain links TRBV5-1 with TRBJ1-6; D unclear. Germline assignment: CDR1 SGHRS and CDR2 YFSETQ. The germline V and J ends were trimmed by 2 bases and 7 bases, with 4 bases remaining between them. The CDR3 has 12 amino acids. The CDR3 protein is CASSLENSPLHF. The CDR3 nucleotides read TGCGCCAGCAGCTTAGAGAATTCACCCCTCCACTTT.

J is TRBJ2-1 and V is TRBV29-1, with D tentatively TRBD1 or TRBD2 (7 bases each). Trimming shortened V by 4 bases and J by 1 base, and 11 bases separated the two germline ends. This CDR3 has 14 residues. The germline CDR1 and CDR2 sequences are SQVTM and ANQGSEA. The CDR3 loop is CSVGRGGSYNEQFF. DNA of the CDR3: TGCAGCGTTGGCAGGGGGGGGTCCTACAATGAGCAGTTCTTC.

This chain's CDR3 is CASSQAAFRTPDTEAFF. In DNA, the CDR3 is TGTGCCAGCAGCCAAGCAGCTTTTAGGACGCCCGACACTGAAGCTTTCTTT. V usage is TRBV14 and J usage is TRBJ1-1; no firm D call. Germline lookup yields CDR1 SGHDN and CDR2 FVKESK. There are 17 residues in the CDR3. V was shortened by 1 base and J by 3 bases, with 18 bases between the two germline ends.

The chain uses TRBV28 and TRBJ1-1; the D gene is possibly TRBD1 (5 bases). The CDR3 sequence is 15 residues long. The germline V gene has CDR1 MDHEN and CDR2 SYDVKM. The V and J ends lost 5 bases and 5 bases respectively, with 18 bases between them. CDR3 DNA: TGTGCCAGCAGTACCCACGCCTTTGGGGGGACTGAAGCTTTCTTT. Protein product: CASSTHAFGGTEAFF.

The rearrangement links TRBV6-6 to TRBJ1-5; D gene ambiguous. CDR3 length: 14 residues. V shed 0 bases and J shed 7 bases, with 10 bases lying between them. The germline CDR1 and CDR2 sequences are MNHNY and SVGAGI (reference sequence). CDR3 in amino acids: CASSYSMGTQPQHF. The DNA for the CDR3 is TGTGCCAGCAGTTACTCGATGGGCACGCAGCCCCAGCATTTT.

The chain recombines TRBV2 with TRBJ1-5, with 9 bases that match TRBD1. The CDR3 runs 13 residues. Germline values: CDR1 SNHLY, CDR2 FYNNEI. V was clipped by 9 bases and J by 6 bases; unmatched bases: 6. The CDR3 is CASSGTGSQPQHF. DNA of the CDR3: TGTGCCAGTTCCGGGACAGGGAGTCAGCCCCAGCATTTT. The full variable domain, completed using reference TRBV2 and TRBJ1-5, is EPEVTQTPSHQVTQMGQEVILRCVPISNHLYFYWYRQILGQKVEFLVSFYNNEISEKSEIFDDQFSVERPDGSNFTLKIRSTKLEDSAMYFCASSGTGSQPQHFGDGTRLSIL.

This chain joins TRBV30 and TRBJ2-5, with 7 bases lining up with TRBD1. V dropped 0 bases and J dropped 9; count of bases not matched to a gene: 16. This CDR3 is built from 16 residues. Germline V CDR1 and CDR2: GTSNPN, SVGIG (reference sequence). The CDR3 DNA reads TGTGCCTGGAGTGTAGGGGGCAGGGGAAGACCTCGGGCCCAGTACTTC. Its protein is CAWSVGGRGRPRAQYF.

The chain recombines TRBV5-6 with TRBJ1-3, with 7 nucleotides matching TRBD1. The junction had 17 bases not matched to a gene; V was cut back by 5 bases and J by 3 bases. Germline V gene data show CDR1 as SGHDT and CDR2 as YYEEEE. The CDR3 is 18 residues long. This CDR3 reads CASSTHSLRGHVGNTIYF. CDR3 coding DNA: TGTGCCAGCAGTACCCACTCGCTTAGGGGGCATGTTGGAAACACCATATATTTT.

Only one count was recorded for this clone. This sequence joins TRBV5-1 and TRBJ2-5; possibly TRBD1 or TRBD2 for D (5 bases each). CDR3 length equals 13 residues. The germline V gene encodes CDR1 SGHRS and CDR2 YFSETQ. The ends were cut back, 4 bases at V and 1 base at J, with 8 bases in the middle. The CDR3 loop reads CASSPGPQETQYF. Written as DNA, the CDR3 is TGCGCCAGCAGCCCGGGACCCCAAGAGACCCAGTACTTC.

The chain recombines TRBV2 with TRBJ2-1, with D tentatively TRBD1 (5 bases). The CDR3 is 17 amino acids. V shed 6 bases and J shed 1 base, with 19 bases lying between them. Germline values: CDR1 SNHLY, CDR2 FYNNEI. The CDR3 sequence: CASRGPGRVGSYNEQFF. In nucleotides, the CDR3 is TGTGCCAGCAGGGGCCCCGGCAGGGTGGGATCCTACAATGAGCAGTTCTTC.

This rearrangement joins TRBV9 to TRBJ2-1; TRBD2 matches 8 bases. The length of the CDR3 is 15 residues. With V trimmed by 5 bases and J by 7 bases, 11 bases remained unmatched. CDR1 SGDLS and CDR2 YYNGEE come from the germline V gene. DNA for the CDR3: TGTGCCAGCAGGGCCCCGGGGGGGCCGGCGAATGAGCAGTTCTTC. Translated, it gives CASRAPGGPANEQFF.

J is TRBJ1-2 and V is TRBV7-8, with a weak D call TRBD1 (5 bases). Germline-derived CDR1 and CDR2 are SGHVS and FQNEAQ. The CDR3 has 16 amino acids. Trimming shortened V by 2 bases and J by 8 bases, and 21 bases separated the two germline ends. The CDR3 nucleotides read TGTGCCAGCAGCTTATTGGGCCGCGGGGGTGGAAACGGCTACACCTTC. This encodes CASSLLGRGGGNGYTF.

This clone has more than one count but fewer than ten. The J gene is TRBJ1-1, the V gene TRBV27; TRBD1 might be the D (5 bases). Germline values: CDR1 MNHEY, CDR2 SMNVEV (reference sequence). This CDR3 is 15 amino acids long. V lost 6 bases and J lost 1, with 15 bases in between. This CDR3 is CASRDFGGGNTEAFF. Here the CDR3 DNA reads TGTGCCAGCAGAGACTTTGGCGGGGGGAACACTGAAGCTTTCTTT.

This chain uses TRBV28 with TRBJ1-1, with D tentatively TRBD1 (6 bases). This CDR3 has 15 amino acids. From germline, CDR1 is MDHEN and CDR2 SYDVKM. V was clipped by 6 bases and J by 0 bases, with 14 bases between them. In DNA form, the CDR3 reads TGTGCCAGCAGCCCCCGCAGGGGCCTGAACACTGAAGCTTTCTTT. Its translation is CASSPRRGLNTEAFF.

The rearrangement uses TRBV19 and TRBJ1-4; D gene ambiguous. Germline V gene sequence: CDR1 LNHDA, CDR2 SQIVND (reference sequence). The CDR3 has 14 residues. Deletions cut 4 bases from V and 5 bases from J, with 11 bases between. In DNA form, the CDR3 reads TGTGCCAGTAGTACCCTCGACGGGAATGAAAAACTGTTTTTT. This translates into CASSTLDGNEKLFF.

V and J are TRBV28 and TRBJ1-4, with D possibly being TRBD1 (5 bases). Germline assignment: CDR1 MDHEN and CDR2 SYDVKM. V lost 6 bases to trimming and J lost 10 bases, with 18 bases between them. The CDR3 is made up of 14 amino acids. For the CDR3, the DNA is TGTGCCAGCAGCACCGGGGCCCTAAAGGGAAAACTGTTTTTT. Protein: CASSTGALKGKLFF. Using reference TRBV28 and TRBJ1-4 for the parts outside the CDR3, the full variable domain is DVKVTQSSRYLVKRTGEKVFLECVQDMDHENMFWYRQDPGLGLRLIYFSYDVKMKEKGDIPEGYSVSREKKERFSLILESASTNQTSMYLCASSTGALKGKLFFGSGTQLSVL.

The CDR3 spells CASSSWTGRDTQYF. The CDR3, as DNA: TGTGCCAGCAGCTCCTGGACAGGTCGAGATACGCAGTATTTT. V is TRBV7-2 and J is TRBJ2-3, with 7 positions matching TRBD1. V trimming: 4 bases; J trimming: 5 bases; junction bases outside the gene matches: 6. Germline loops: CDR1 SGHTA, CDR2 FQGNSA. This CDR3 is built from 14 residues.

This clone appeared once. The V gene is TRBV19, the J gene TRBJ2-3, with 13 nucleotides matching TRBD2. Germline V CDR1 and CDR2: LNHDA, SQIVND (reference sequence). The ends lost 3 bases at V and 10 bases at J; junction bases unmatched: 7. The CDR3 sequence is 15 residues long. In nucleotides, the CDR3 is TGTGCCAGTAGTATTACTAGCGGGGGGGCACCCCCGCAGTATTTT. It yields the protein CASSITSGGAPPQYF.